Presented here are 18 T cell receptor beta chains from one specimen sequenced in a study of CD8 T cells in ankylosing spondylitis. A single record per CDR3 protein comes from TCRdb applying MiXCR to the 5' RACE reads. The table has around 280,000 distinct CDR3 sequences, about 19% seen once. The sample comprised blood, either unsorted or a sorted T cell fraction (not recorded which). The receptors come from a male donor with ankylosing spondylitis or in good health (not recorded which).

This clonotype was counted ten times or more. The genes are TRBV9 and TRBJ2-1, with a weak D call TRBD1 (5 bases). Between the trimmed V and J ends, which lost 0 bases and 0 bases, there was a span of 10 bases. CDR1 is SGDLS, CDR2 YYNGEE, per germline. The CDR3 length is 16 residues. CDR3 sequence: CASSVDDRGSYNEQFF. CDR3 nucleotide sequence: TGTGCCAGCAGCGTAGACGACAGAGGCTCCTACAATGAGCAGTTCTTC.

The V call is TRBV7-2, the J call TRBJ2-7, with 9 positions matching TRBD1. There are 15 residues in the CDR3. The germline V gene has CDR1 SGHTA and CDR2 FQGNSA. Trimming cost V 1 base and J 3 bases; bases outside gene matches: 4. CDR3 DNA sequence: TGTGCCAGCAGCTTAGTTGGGACAGGGAACTACGAGCAGTACGTC. Amino acids: CASSLVGTGNYEQYV.

The sample holds a few counts of this clonotype. The gene calls are TRBV14 and TRBJ1-1, with D tentatively TRBD1 (6 bases). The germline V gene encodes CDR1 SGHDN and CDR2 FVKESK. Trimming took off 2 bases at V and 1 base at J, with 11 bases between the two ends. The CDR3 contains 15 residues. The CDR3 DNA sequence: TGTGCCAGCAGCCAACAGGGGTTGACGAACACTGAAGCTTTCTTT. The encoded protein is CASSQQGLTNTEAFF.

This clonotype has a count of ten or more. The V gene is TRBV9, the J gene TRBJ2-2, with 8 bases aligning to TRBD1. The trim removed 0 bases at V and 7 bases at J, leaving 5 bases unmatched. Per the germline V gene, CDR1 is SGDLS and CDR2 is YYNGEE. The CDR3 runs 15 residues. CDR3 DNA: TGTGCCAGCAGCGTAGCTCAGGGGGCGAACGGGGAGCTGTTTTTT. The encoded protein is CASSVAQGANGELFF. Looking up the rest from reference TRBV9 and TRBJ2-2 gives the full variable domain: DSGVTQTPKHLITATGQRVTLRCSPRSGDLSVYWYQQSLDQGLQFLIQYYNGEERAKGNILERFSAQQFPDLHSELNLSSLELGDSALYFCASSVAQGANGELFFGEGSRLTVL.

The V and J genes are TRBV14 and TRBJ2-3; D gene uncertain. V was trimmed by 4 bases and J by 6 bases, leaving 20 bases between them. CDR3 length: 16 residues. CDR1 and CDR2 from the germline V gene are SGHDN and FVKESK. As DNA, the CDR3 is TGTGCCAGCAGCCCGTCGGCTTCCCGACCTTTTGATACGCAGTATTTT. Amino acids: CASSPSASRPFDTQYF.

This clonotype turned up a few times. This chain uses TRBV6-1 with TRBJ2-6, with a tentative D call TRBD2 (5 bases). This CDR3 comprises 17 residues. Trimming shortened V by 6 bases and J by 4 bases, and 19 bases separated the two germline ends. CDR1 and CDR2 (germline): MNHNS, SASEGT. In DNA form, the CDR3 reads TGTGCCAGCAGAGCCCGTCCGGGAACCAGCGGGGCCAACGTCCTGACTTTC. Translating it yields CASRARPGTSGANVLTF.

The table lists this clonotype with many counts. The genes are TRBV10-3 and TRBJ2-5, with 7 bases matching TRBD1. The trim removed 0 bases at V and 6 bases at J, leaving 4 bases unmatched. The CDR3 contains 14 residues. Germline CDR1 is ENHRY and CDR2 is SYGVKD. CDR3 protein: CAISESNRGQTQYF. The CDR3 nucleotides are TGTGCCATCAGTGAGTCGAATAGGGGGCAGACCCAGTACTTC.

This clonotype was seen a few times. DNA for the CDR3: TGCAGCGTTGAAGTGGTGTCCGGGACAGGGTATACGCAGTATTTT. The encoded protein is CSVEVVSGTGYTQYF. The chain links TRBV29-1 to TRBJ2-3; 9 nucleotides agree with TRBD1. CDR3 length: 15 residues. Germline V gene lookup returns CDR1 SQVTM and CDR2 ANQGSEA. V lost 1 base, J lost 7 bases, and 9 bases stayed unmatched.

Concerning this clonotype: This may come from a read error, since a much larger clone is one base off. The chain couples TRBV5-1 to TRBJ1-1; 9 positions agree with TRBD1. Germline V gene data show CDR1 as SGHRS and CDR2 as YFSETQ. This CDR3 comprises 14 residues. The chain's CDR3 is CASGLGDRATEAFF. CDR3 nucleotide sequence: TGCGCCAGCGGCTTGGGGGACAGGGCCACTGAAGCTTTCTTT. Using reference TRBV5-1 and TRBJ1-1 for the parts outside the CDR3, the full variable domain is KAGVTQTPRYLIKTRGQQVTLSCSPISGHRSVSWYQQTPGQGLQFLFEYFSETQRNKGNFPGRFSGRQFSNSRSEMNVSTLELGDSALYLCASGLGDRATEAFFGQGTRLTVV.

The rearrangement links TRBV20-1 to TRBJ1-5, with D unresolved. V was trimmed by 3 bases and J by 3 bases, leaving 15 bases between them. CDR3 length: 15 amino acids. Germline values: CDR1 DFQATT, CDR2 SNEGSKA (reference sequence). In DNA, the CDR3 is TGCAGTGCTAGCCCCGGGTCCACCCACAATCAGCCCCAGCATTTT. This encodes CSASPGSTHNQPQHF.

A note on this clonotype: As the CDR3 is not closed by the conserved phenylalanine or tryptophan, this likely results from a read error. The V and J genes are TRBV5-1 and TRBJ2-5; 7 nucleotides match TRBD2. The CDR3 contains 16 residues. J was trimmed by 1 base and V by 0 bases; bases with no gene match: 6. Germline CDR1 reads SGHRS; CDR2 reads YFSETQ. The CDR3 here is CASSLVLASVQETQYL. CDR3 nucleotide sequence: TGCGCCAGCAGCTTGGTACTAGCGAGCGTCCAAGAGACCCAGTACCTC.

Only a few counts were recorded for this clonotype. This chain connects TRBV28 to TRBJ2-1; 12 nucleotides line up with TRBD2. The junction had 4 bases not matched to a gene; V was cut back by 5 bases and J by 2 bases. Germline CDR1 and CDR2: MDHEN and SYDVKM. The CDR3 is 16 amino acids. CDR3 amino acids: CASSVTSGSPYNEQFF. CDR3 DNA sequence: TGTGCCAGCAGTGTGACTAGCGGGAGCCCCTACAATGAGCAGTTCTTC. The complete variable domain, with remaining parts taken from reference TRBV28 and TRBJ2-1, reads DVKVTQSSRYLVKRTGEKVFLECVQDMDHENMFWYRQDPGLGLRLIYFSYDVKMKEKGDIPEGYSVSREKKERFSLILESASTNQTSMYLCASSVTSGSPYNEQFFGPGTRLTVL.

There are a few counts of this clonotype. This sequence joins TRBV12-3 or TRBV12-4 and TRBJ1-3, with D unresolved. Trimming took 2 bases from V and 0 from J, leaving 8 bases between them. The CDR3 consists of 15 residues. The CDR3 loop is CASSLPQSSGNTIYF. DNA of the CDR3: TGTGCCAGCAGTTTACCCCAAAGCTCTGGAAACACCATATATTTT.

This clonotype was observed a handful of times. The CDR3 here is CSAAGNRDKTKNIQYF. CDR3 coding DNA: TGCAGTGCTGCAGGGAACAGGGATAAGACCAAAAACATTCAGTACTTC. V usage is TRBV20-1 and J usage is TRBJ2-4; tentative D call: TRBD1 (6 bases). CDR3 length: 16 residues. The germline CDR1 and CDR2 sequences are DFQATT and SNEGSKA (reference sequence). V lost 5 bases to trimming and J lost 2 bases, with 19 bases between them.

The CDR3 here is CASRDRKGADTQYF. In DNA form, the CDR3 reads TGTGCCAGCAGGGACCGCAAGGGGGCAGATACGCAGTATTTT. The rearrangement links TRBV11-2 to TRBJ2-3, with D tentatively TRBD1 (6 bases). Germline V gives CDR1 SGHAT, CDR2 FQNNGV. V was shortened by 6 bases and J by 4 bases, with 14 bases between the two germline ends. This CDR3 spans 14 amino acids.

The rearrangement links TRBV7-3 to TRBJ2-2; D is unresolved. Trimming stripped 1 base from V and 0 bases from J, with 15 bases between. Per the germline V gene, CDR1 is SGHTA and CDR2 is FQGTGA. This CDR3 has 18 residues. For the CDR3, the DNA is TGTGCCAGCAGCTTAAATGTGGGTGGGCCGGCGAACACCGGGGAGCTGTTTTTT. Its translation: CASSLNVGGPANTGELFF.

This clonotype turned up a few times. The chain combines TRBV12-3 or TRBV12-4 with TRBJ1-1, with 9 bases matching TRBD1. This CDR3 spans 14 amino acids. V was clipped by 5 bases and J by 7 bases; unmatched bases: 8. CDR3 DNA: TGTGCCAGCAGTCTAAGGGACAGGGCCTATGAAGCTTTCTTT. This codes for CASSLRDRAYEAFF.

This clonotype occurred a few times. V is TRBV27 and J is TRBJ2-3; 7 nucleotides line up with TRBD1. Trimming cost V 8 bases and J 1 base; bases outside gene matches: 6. This CDR3 region has 14 residues. CDR1 and CDR2 from the germline V gene are MNHEY and SMNVEV (reference sequence). CDR3 sequence (DNA): TGTGCCAGCCGGTTCGGGACAGGCACAGATACGCAGTATTTT. Protein sequence: CASRFGTGTDTQYF.